This T cell receptor beta chain was sequenced for a study of T-cell reconstitution after alpha-beta-depleted transplantation in children. Unique molecular identifiers tagged the TCRbeta library. TCRdb passed the PCR reads through MiXCR, listing each CDR3 protein once. The top ten hold 2% to 2.5% of the sample, which has about 500,000 distinct CDR3 sequences, 32% seen once. The germline V gene has CDR1 SGHVS and CDR2 FQNEAQ. The V and J ends lost 1 base and 9 bases respectively, with 19 bases between them. This CDR3 is 15 amino acids long. Sequencing used PBMCs from the stem cell graft donor, obtained from the stem cell graft. The receptor's source is a human donor who donated a stem cell graft to a child with aplastic anemia. The V gene is TRBV7-8, the J gene TRBJ2-7; possibly TRBD2 for D (5 bases). The CDR3 bases are TGTGCCAGCAGCTTAGAGGTCGGCGCGTTGGAGGCGCAGTACTTC. Amino acids: CASSLEVGALEAQYF.